The next 14 T cell receptor beta chains were all read from a single sample in a study of spatial heterogeneity in lung cancer. Regarding the study as a whole: Mutation tallies in tumors tracked expanded intratumoral alpha and beta TCR counts.

These TCRs' antigens remain unknown. TCRdb used MiXCR to reprocess the 5' RACE reads, holding one entry per CDR3 protein. Among about 2,800 distinct CDR3 sequences listed, around 54% were seen once. Noted time point: sample taken at primary tumor resection. The starting material was lung tumor tissue, obtained at surgery. The source of these receptors is a male donor with early-stage non-small cell lung cancer.

The chain couples TRBV12-3 or TRBV12-4 to TRBJ1-6; D gene unclear. This CDR3 has 12 amino acids. The germline V and J ends were trimmed by 5 bases and 6 bases, with 5 bases remaining between them. The CDR3 here is CASSTLNSPLHF. The CDR3 DNA sequence: TGTGCCAGCAGTACCCTTAATTCACCCCTCCACTTT.

The V gene is TRBV12-3 or TRBV12-4, the J gene TRBJ1-5, with D perhaps matching TRBD1 (5 bases). Between the trimmed V and J ends, which lost 7 bases and 7 bases, there was a span of 17 bases. This CDR3 is 14 amino acids long. This CDR3 is CASTNSGGGQPQHF. The CDR3 DNA reads as TGTGCCAGCACTAATAGTGGGGGTGGGCAGCCCCAGCATTTT.

The CDR3 spells CASSQEWGRAFF. In nucleotides, the CDR3 is TGTGCCAGCAGCCAAGAATGGGGTAGGGCTTTCTTT. J is TRBJ1-1 and V is TRBV14; no clear D. With 0 bases removed from V and 11 bases from J, the gap between germline ends came to 10 bases. The CDR3 contains 12 residues. Germline CDR1 SGHDN, CDR2 FVKESK.

By share of the sample, this clonotype is medium-sized. The chain has TRBV27 and TRBJ2-7; 7 positions agree with TRBD2. With 3 bases clipped from V and 6 bases from J, the junction kept 2 bases outside the gene matches. CDR3 size: 12 residues. Germline assignment: CDR1 MNHEY and CDR2 SMNVEV (reference sequence). The chain's CDR3 is CASSFWGGEQYF. DNA for the CDR3: TGTGCCAGCAGTTTCTGGGGGGGCGAGCAGTACTTC.

V and J are TRBV20-1 and TRBJ2-5; D gene unclear. Germline V lookup: CDR1 DFQATT, CDR2 SNEGSKA (reference sequence). The germline V and J ends were trimmed by 2 bases and 2 bases, with 12 bases remaining between them. The length of the CDR3 is 14 residues. CDR3 coding DNA: TGCAGTGCTAGATTGTGGCAGACACAAGAGACCCAGTACTTC. As protein: CSARLWQTQETQYF.

The CDR3 reads CASSWTGGNYEQYF. CDR3 in DNA: TGTGCCAGCAGTTGGACAGGGGGCAACTACGAGCAGTACTTC. The chain couples TRBV27 to TRBJ2-7; 11 bases align to TRBD1. CDR3 size: 14 residues. The junction had 2 bases not matched to a gene; V was cut back by 4 bases and J by 3 bases. Per germline, CDR1 MNHEY and CDR2 SMNVEV (reference sequence).

The chain joins TRBV2 to TRBJ2-2, with 11 bases lining up with TRBD2. Germline CDR1 SNHLY, CDR2 FYNNEI. The CDR3 sequence is 16 residues long. Trimming took 6 bases from V and 3 from J; bases not matched to a gene: 6. The CDR3 DNA is TGTGCCAGCAGCTATACTAGCGGGAGATACACCGGGGAGCTGTTTTTT. Its protein product is CASSYTSGRYTGELFF.

By proportion, this clonotype is medium-sized. The chain uses TRBV28 and TRBJ1-6; 7 nucleotides match TRBD1. With 7 bases clipped from V and 7 bases from J, the junction kept 4 bases outside the gene matches. CDR1 MDHEN and CDR2 SYDVKM come from the germline V gene. The CDR3 sequence is 13 residues long. This CDR3 is CASTRDSNSPLHF. The CDR3 bases are TGTGCCAGCACCAGGGACAGCAATTCACCCCTCCACTTT.

This clonotype has just one count. This sequence joins TRBV29-1 and TRBJ2-5; the D is unclear. Germline loops: CDR1 SQVTM, CDR2 ANQGSEA. V shed 1 base and J shed 2 bases, with 5 bases lying between them. This CDR3 spans 12 amino acids. CDR3 bases: TGCAGCGTTGAAGGAGAACAAGAGACCCAGTACTTC. Translation gives CSVEGEQETQYF.

The chain has TRBV7-2 and TRBJ1-1, with D hard to call. The germline CDR1 and CDR2 sequences are SGHTA and FQGNSA. Trimming stripped 3 bases from V and 0 bases from J, with 8 bases between. CDR3 length: 14 amino acids. In DNA form, the CDR3 reads TGTGCCAGCAGCTTCCGTCAGGTGAACACTGAAGCTTTCTTT. Amino acids: CASSFRQVNTEAFF.

The chain combines TRBV6-4 with TRBJ1-1; D gene uncertain. The germline gives CDR1 MRHNA, CDR2 SNTAGT. The CDR3 extends over 14 amino acids. Trimming cost V 3 bases and J 1 base, with 9 bases left between them. The CDR3 DNA reads as TGTGCCAGCAGTGAAGGTGGGGAGAACACTGAAGCTTTCTTT. Its translation: CASSEGGENTEAFF.

The genes are TRBV5-6 and TRBJ1-1, with D possibly being TRBD1 (5 bases). Germline CDR1 and CDR2: SGHDT and YYEEEE. The CDR3 is 14 amino acids. Trimming removed 0 bases from V and 1 base from J, with 7 bases in between. The CDR3 DNA sequence: TGTGCCAGCAGCTTGGACAGGCAGAACACTGAAGCTTTCTTT. This codes for CASSLDRQNTEAFF. Full variable domain (rest looked up from reference TRBV5-6 and TRBJ1-1): DAGVTQSPTHLIKTRGQQVTLRCSPKSGHDTVSWYQQALGQGPQFIFQYYEEEERQRGNFPDRFSGHQFPNYSSELNVNALLLGDSALYLCASSLDRQNTEAFFGQGTRLTVV.

This chain uses TRBV4-3 with TRBJ1-1; D remains unclear. V lost 0 bases, J lost 5 bases, and 13 bases lay in between. This CDR3 is built from 15 residues. Germline V gives CDR1 LGHNA, CDR2 YSLEER. The DNA for the CDR3 is TGCGCCAGCAGCCAAGATCCGGACTTGGGGACTGAAGCTTTCTTT. It codes for CASSQDPDLGTEAFF.

This clonotype was found a few times. V usage is TRBV7-6 and J usage is TRBJ1-4; 9 positions agree with TRBD1. CDR1 is SGHVS and CDR2 is FNYEAQ in the germline V gene. The CDR3 loop spans 15 amino acids. V lost 5 bases and J lost 10; bases outside the gene matches: 11. Here the CDR3 reads CASSPSGTGKAKLFF. CDR3 in DNA: TGTGCCAGCAGCCCATCCGGGACAGGGAAGGCAAAACTGTTTTTT.